The T cell receptor beta chain described here comes from a study of blood T cell repertoires in COVID-19. Study as a whole: Italy, Spain and the United States were the sources of the convalescent and acute COVID-19 samples. T cells, B-cell-depleted T cells, or PBMCs supplied cDNA or gDNA.

Per the original methods: Amplification of reference gene primers was used by the study to estimate nucleated cell counts. The table came from immunoSEQ multiplex PCR; TCRdb's copy has only in-frame clones and leaves some out. V and J calls plus clone size are reproduced from that table; the DNA served to infer D and trimming. The table lists about 100,000 clones, around nine tenths of them singletons. The sequenced sample was peripheral blood. The clonotype originates from a woman aged 80 or over with acute or convalescent COVID-19.

CDR3 sequence: CASSLVVARGETQYF. The CDR3 nucleotides are TGTGCCAGCAGCTTAGTGGTGGCGCGGGGAGAGACCCAGTACTTC. The rearrangement links TRBV11-2 to TRBJ2-5; a weak D match, TRBD2 (6 bases). V lost 1 base and J 4 bases, leaving 13 bases between the germline ends. This CDR3 comprises 15 residues. Germline V gives CDR1 SGHAT, CDR2 FQNNGV. Variable domain in full (rest from reference TRBV11-2 and TRBJ2-5): EAGVAQSPRYKIIEKRQSVAFWCNPISGHATLYWYQQILGQGPKLLIQFQNNGVVDDSQLPKDRFSAERLKGVDSTLKIQPAKLEDSAVYLCASSLVVARGETQYFGPGTRLLVL.